This TCR beta chain was recovered during a study of tumor-infiltrating lymphocytes in localized non-small cell lung cancer. Germline CDR1 SGHTA, CDR2 FQGNSA. The V and J ends lost 0 bases and 0 bases, in that order; junction bases with no gene match: 3. This CDR3 comprises 17 residues. Using immunoSEQ multiplex PCR, the repertoire was profiled, and TCRdb retains in-frame clones only, with some absent. Among about 7,100 clones, around 77% were seen once, and the ten largest hold 9%. The rearrangement links TRBV7-2 to TRBJ1-5; TRBD1 matches at 9 bases. This TCR was recovered from a human donor with non-small cell lung cancer. Sequenced material: lung tumor tissue. CDR3 amino acids: CASSLAPGQGSNQPQHF. CDR3 DNA sequence: TGTGCCAGCAGCTTAGCACCGGGACAGGGTAGCAATCAGCCCCAGCATTTT.